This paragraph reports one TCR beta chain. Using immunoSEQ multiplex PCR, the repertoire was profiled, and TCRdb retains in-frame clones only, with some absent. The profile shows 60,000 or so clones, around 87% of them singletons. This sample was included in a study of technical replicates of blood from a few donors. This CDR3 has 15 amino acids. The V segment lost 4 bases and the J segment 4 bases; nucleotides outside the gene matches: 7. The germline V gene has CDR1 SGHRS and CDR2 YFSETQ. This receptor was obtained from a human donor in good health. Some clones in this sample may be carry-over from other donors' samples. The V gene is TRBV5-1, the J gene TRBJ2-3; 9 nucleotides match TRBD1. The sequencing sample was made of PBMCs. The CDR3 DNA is TGCGCCAGCAGCACCCGGGACAGGGACGCAGATACGCAGTATTTT. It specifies CASSTRDRDADTQYF.